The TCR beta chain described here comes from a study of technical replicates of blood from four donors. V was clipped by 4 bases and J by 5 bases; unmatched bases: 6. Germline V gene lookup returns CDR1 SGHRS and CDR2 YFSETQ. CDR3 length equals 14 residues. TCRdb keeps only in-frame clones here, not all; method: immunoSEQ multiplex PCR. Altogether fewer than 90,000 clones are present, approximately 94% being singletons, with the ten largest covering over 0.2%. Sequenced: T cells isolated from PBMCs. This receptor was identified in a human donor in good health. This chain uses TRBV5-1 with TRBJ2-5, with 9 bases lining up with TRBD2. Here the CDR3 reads CASSGAGGRETQYF. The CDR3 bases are TGCGCCAGCAGCGGAGCGGGGGGTCGGGAGACCCAGTACTTC.